One T cell receptor (beta chain) is described in this entry. The antigen remains unidentified. The data derive from a study of T cells in lung cancer brain metastases. Whole-study context: Median interval between primary and brain metastasis specimen acquisition was about 350 days. Study-wide results and caveats: Most clones were lesion-specific, with limited overlap between paired lesions (mean Morisita index approximately 0.24). Preoperative corticosteroid effects on brain metastasis T cell infiltration were not controlled.

The ends were cut back, 3 bases at V and 1 base at J, with 0 bases in the middle. Germline V gene data show CDR1 as KGHSH and CDR2 as LQKENI. This CDR3 contains 11 residues. The protocol was immunoSEQ multiplex PCR, while the TCRdb copy is restricted to in-frame clones and leaves out a portion. The top ten hold over 4.5% of the sample, which has 1,000 or so clones, around 88% seen once. The sequence was collected from a woman in her thirties or forties with non-small cell lung cancer that had spread to the brain. The rearrangement links TRBV18 to TRBJ2-5; unclear D gene. The sample comprised tumor tissue from a brain metastasis. The CDR3 sequence: CASSPQETQYF. In DNA, the CDR3 is TGTGCCAGCTCACCCCAAGAGACCCAGTACTTC.